These 16 T cell receptor beta chains were sequenced from one sample in a study of CD8+ T cells in alopecia areata. RNA, once extracted, was reverse transcribed into cDNA for use as the sequencing template. TCRdb's copy holds only in-frame clones and misses some; the assay was immunoSEQ multiplex PCR. The sample holds more than 90,000 clones, more than 55% seen once. This sample's treatment: oral pan-JAK inhibitor, 5-10 mg twice daily. Here the sequenced sample was CD8+ T cells sorted from blood, taken at week 4, from a patient treated with tofacitinib. These receptors all stem from a human donor with alopecia areata.

This sequence joins TRBV5-4 and TRBJ1-2; D is ambiguous. Germline lookup yields CDR1 SGHNT and CDR2 YYREEE (reference sequence). V lost 3 bases and J lost 8, with 8 bases in between. The CDR3 loop spans 11 amino acids. This chain's CDR3 is CASSSGLGYTF. Here the CDR3 DNA reads TGTGCCAGCAGCTCCGGCCTGGGCTACACCTTC.

CDR3 sequence (DNA): TGCAGCGTTGTTTTAGGGGGCGGCTACGAGCAGTACTTC. Translation: CSVVLGGGYEQYF. The chain carries TRBV29-1 and TRBJ2-7; 7 positions agree with TRBD1. The germline gives CDR1 SQVTM, CDR2 ANQGSEA. The CDR3 is 13 residues long. V trimming: 4 bases; J trimming: 3 bases; junction bases outside the gene matches: 6.

The chain joins TRBV4-3 to TRBJ2-3; D not resolved. The germline V gene has CDR1 LGHNA and CDR2 YSLEER. CDR3 length: 14 residues. Trimming left V 1 base short and J 4 bases short, with 9 bases between. CDR3 amino acids: CASSQARGSDTQYF. The CDR3 bases are TGCGCCAGCAGCCAAGCGCGTGGGTCAGATACGCAGTATTTT.

There are a few counts of this clone. The chain employs TRBV27 and TRBJ2-7; 8 nucleotides line up with TRBD1. This CDR3 has 14 residues. Germline CDR1 and CDR2: MNHEY and SMNVEV (reference sequence). The trim removed 6 bases at V and 6 bases at J, leaving 10 bases unmatched. The CDR3 loop is CASSPFGTGSEQYF. As DNA, the CDR3 is TGTGCCAGCAGCCCATTTGGGACAGGTTCCGAGCAGTACTTC.

In its sample, this clone was seen a few times. The V and J genes are TRBV27 and TRBJ2-1, with 10 bases aligning to TRBD1. Per the germline V gene, CDR1 is MNHEY and CDR2 is SMNVEV (reference sequence). The ends lost 5 bases at V and 5 bases at J; junction bases unmatched: 3. The CDR3 extends over 14 amino acids. The CDR3: CASSIGTGDNEQFF. The CDR3 DNA is TGTGCCAGCAGTATTGGGACAGGGGACAATGAGCAGTTCTTC.

The chain combines TRBV5-8 with TRBJ2-7; 7 bases are shared with TRBD2. Germline assignment: CDR1 SGHTS and CDR2 YDEGEE. The CDR3 sequence is 16 residues long. Trimming cost V 5 bases and J 2 bases; bases outside gene matches: 13. The CDR3 here is CASRPPTWEGTYEQYF. DNA of the CDR3: TGTGCCAGCAGACCACCCACGTGGGAGGGTACCTACGAGCAGTACTTC.

This chain links TRBV7-6 with TRBJ2-3; 9 nucleotides agree with TRBD1. This CDR3 is built from 17 residues. The J segment lost 1 base and the V segment lost 1 base, leaving 6 bases of the junction unmatched. Germline CDR1 SGHVS, CDR2 FNYEAQ. The CDR3 here is CASSLDHRGRGTDTQYF. The CDR3 nucleotides are TGTGCCAGCAGCTTAGACCACAGGGGGCGAGGCACAGATACGCAGTATTTT.

This clone was picked up a small number of times. The chain joins TRBV13 to TRBJ2-7; TRBD2 might be the D (7 bases). CDR1 is PRHDT, CDR2 FYEKMQ, per germline (reference sequence). V was clipped by 5 bases and J by 6 bases, with 8 bases between them. The CDR3 is made up of 11 amino acids. The DNA for the CDR3 is TGTGCCAGCAGCAGGGGGGGCGAGCAGTACTTC. Protein: CASSRGGEQYF.

V gene TRBV29-1 combines with J gene TRBJ2-7, with D possibly TRBD2 on 5 matching bases. The CDR3 has 11 amino acids. V was cut by 2 bases and J by 7 bases, with 9 bases left in between. Germline V lookup: CDR1 SQVTM, CDR2 ANQGSEA. The CDR3 DNA reads TGCAGCGTTGAAACGGGATTGGAGCAGTACTTC. Its protein product is CSVETGLEQYF.

The chain combines TRBV5-6 with TRBJ2-2; 7 bases line up with TRBD2. Germline V gene data show CDR1 as SGHDT and CDR2 as YYEEEE. V shed 4 bases and J 2 bases; nucleotides not matched to a gene: 8. The CDR3 totals 16 residues. CDR3 amino acids: CASSPFGGLNTGELFF. In DNA form, the CDR3 reads TGTGCCAGCAGCCCGTTCGGGGGGTTAAACACCGGGGAGCTGTTTTTT. The whole variable domain, remainder taken from reference TRBV5-6 and TRBJ2-2, is DAGVTQSPTHLIKTRGQQVTLRCSPKSGHDTVSWYQQALGQGPQFIFQYYEEEERQRGNFPDRFSGHQFPNYSSELNVNALLLGDSALYLCASSPFGGLNTGELFFGEGSRLTVL.

This clone has a handful of counts. The chain is built from TRBV12-5 and TRBJ1-1, with a possible D match to TRBD1 (6 bases). V was shortened by 1 base and J by 1 base, with 16 bases between the two germline ends. This CDR3 is 17 amino acids long. Germline V gene data show CDR1 as LGHNT and CDR2 as FRNRAP. The CDR3 here is CASGLDTGRVPNTEAFF. The CDR3 DNA sequence: TGTGCTAGTGGTTTGGATACAGGGAGGGTGCCGAACACTGAAGCTTTCTTT. Variable domain in full (rest from reference TRBV12-5 and TRBJ1-1): DARVTQTPRHKVTEMGQEVTMRCQPILGHNTVFWYRQTMMQGLELLAYFRNRAPLDDSGMPKDRFSAEMPDATLATLKIQPSEPRDSAVYFCASGLDTGRVPNTEAFFGQGTRLTVV.

The chain joins TRBV9 to TRBJ2-7; the D is unclear. In germline, CDR1 is SGDLS, CDR2 YYNGEE. The CDR3 spans 13 residues. V gave up 1 base and J gave up 3 bases, with 8 bases separating them. The CDR3 region has the DNA TGTGCCAGCAGCGTAACCCCTGGCTACGAGCAGTACTTC. Amino acid sequence: CASSVTPGYEQYF.

The chain is built from TRBV7-9 and TRBJ2-4; 10 bases map to TRBD2. Germline trimming cut 5 bases from V and 6 bases from J; bases unmatched to any gene: 13. Germline V gives CDR1 SEHNR, CDR2 FQNEAQ (reference sequence). This CDR3 has 17 amino acids. The CDR3 here is CASSAPSSLAGGNIQYF. CDR3 DNA: TGTGCCAGCAGCGCACCCTCTTCCTTAGCGGGGGGAAACATTCAGTACTTC.

The V gene is TRBV4-1, the J gene TRBJ1-4, with TRBD1 as a possible D gene (5 bases). This CDR3 contains 16 residues. Germline-derived CDR1 and CDR2 are MGHRA and YSYEKL. Trimming removed 0 bases from V and 8 bases from J, with 16 bases in between. DNA for the CDR3: TGCGCCAGCAGCCAAGATGAATCCGGGGGACGGGAAAAACTGTTTTTT. This translates into CASSQDESGGREKLFF.

On this clone: A read error is likely here: a far larger clone is one base away. V and J are TRBV5-4 and TRBJ2-1; no clear D. Per germline, CDR1 SGHNT and CDR2 YYREEE (reference sequence). The V gene lost 0 bases and the J gene lost 8 bases, with 18 bases spanning the gap. The CDR3 totals 16 residues. The CDR3 is CASSLGSLTSVDEQFF. DNA for the CDR3: TGTGCCAGCAGCTTGGGGTCGCTAACCAGTGTGGATGAGCAGTTCTTC.

The rearrangement uses TRBV29-1 and TRBJ2-3; D is unclear. Germline CDR1 SQVTM, CDR2 ANQGSEA. The V end was cut by 3 bases, the J end by 1 base, with 2 bases between. This CDR3 region has 11 residues. CDR3 in DNA: TGCAGCGTTGACGGCACAGATACGCAGTATTTT. It is translated as CSVDGTDTQYF.